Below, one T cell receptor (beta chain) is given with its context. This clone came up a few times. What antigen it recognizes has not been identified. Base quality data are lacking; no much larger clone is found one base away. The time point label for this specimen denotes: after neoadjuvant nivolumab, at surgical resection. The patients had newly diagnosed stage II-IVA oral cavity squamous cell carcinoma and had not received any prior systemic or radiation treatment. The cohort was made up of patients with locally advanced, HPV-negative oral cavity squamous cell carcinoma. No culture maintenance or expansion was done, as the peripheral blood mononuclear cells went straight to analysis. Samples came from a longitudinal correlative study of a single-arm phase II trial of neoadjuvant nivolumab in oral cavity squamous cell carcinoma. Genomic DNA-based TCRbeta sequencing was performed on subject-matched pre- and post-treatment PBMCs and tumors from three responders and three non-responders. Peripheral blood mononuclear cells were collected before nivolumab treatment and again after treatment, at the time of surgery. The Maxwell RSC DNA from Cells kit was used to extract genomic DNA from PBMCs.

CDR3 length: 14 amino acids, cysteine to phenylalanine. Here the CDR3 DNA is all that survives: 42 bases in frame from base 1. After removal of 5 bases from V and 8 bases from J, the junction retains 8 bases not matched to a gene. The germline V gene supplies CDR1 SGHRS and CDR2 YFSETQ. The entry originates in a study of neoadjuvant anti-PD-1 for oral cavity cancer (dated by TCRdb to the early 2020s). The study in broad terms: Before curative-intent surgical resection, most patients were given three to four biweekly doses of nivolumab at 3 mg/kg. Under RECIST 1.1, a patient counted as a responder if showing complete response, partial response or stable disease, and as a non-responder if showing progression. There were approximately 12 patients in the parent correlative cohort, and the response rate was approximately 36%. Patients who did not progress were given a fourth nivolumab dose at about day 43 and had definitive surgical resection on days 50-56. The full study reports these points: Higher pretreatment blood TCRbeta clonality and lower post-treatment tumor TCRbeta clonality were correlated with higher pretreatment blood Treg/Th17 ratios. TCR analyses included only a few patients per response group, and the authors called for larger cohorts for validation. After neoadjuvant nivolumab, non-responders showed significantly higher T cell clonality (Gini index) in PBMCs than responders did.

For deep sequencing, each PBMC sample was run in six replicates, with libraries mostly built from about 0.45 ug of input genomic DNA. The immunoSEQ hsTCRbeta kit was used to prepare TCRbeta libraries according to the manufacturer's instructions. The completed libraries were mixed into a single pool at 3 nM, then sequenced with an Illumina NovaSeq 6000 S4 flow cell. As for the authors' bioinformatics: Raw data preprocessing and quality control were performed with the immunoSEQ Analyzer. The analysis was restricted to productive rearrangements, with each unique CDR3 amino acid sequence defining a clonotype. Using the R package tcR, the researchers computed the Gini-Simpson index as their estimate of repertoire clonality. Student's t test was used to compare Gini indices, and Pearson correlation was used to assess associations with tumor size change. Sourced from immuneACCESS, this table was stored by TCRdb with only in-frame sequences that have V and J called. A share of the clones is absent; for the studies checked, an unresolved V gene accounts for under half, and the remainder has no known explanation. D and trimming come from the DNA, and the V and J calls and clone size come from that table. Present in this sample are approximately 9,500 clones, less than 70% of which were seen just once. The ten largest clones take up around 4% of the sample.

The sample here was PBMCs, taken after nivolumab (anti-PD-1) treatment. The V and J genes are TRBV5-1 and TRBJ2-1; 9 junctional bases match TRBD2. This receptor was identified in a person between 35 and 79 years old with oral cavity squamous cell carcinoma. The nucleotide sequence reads TGCGCCAGCAGGGCGGGAGGGGTCGCCGATGAGCAGTTCTTC. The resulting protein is CASRAGGVADEQFF.